The clone carrying this T cell receptor (beta chain) turned up a few times. No antigen is known for it. This sample stems from a study of T-cell reconstitution after alpha-beta-depleted transplantation in children. Study-wide points: The study traced high day-60 TCRbeta diversity in some patients to surviving recipient T cells and thymic progenitors. When one year had passed after transplant, most T-cell counts and diversity came from newly produced T cells. Several hundred expanded graft clones reportedly were the source of alpha-beta T cells about two months after transplant.

TCRbeta library construction was performed incorporating unique molecular identifiers. Each CDR3 protein gets one entry after TCRdb re-called the PCR reads with MiXCR. The profile shows about a million distinct CDR3 sequences, under 30% of them singletons. CDR3 size: 16 residues. V lost 0 bases, J lost 7 bases, and 19 bases lay in between. The germline CDR1 and CDR2 sequences are SGHNT and YYREEE (reference sequence). The chain uses TRBV5-4 and TRBJ1-2; D unresolved. The sequence was collected from a boy less than two years old who had a stem cell transplant for SCID, so the T cells may come from the graft donor. The sequencing used PBMCs, mostly from graft donor cells, collected 360 days after TCRalphabeta/CD19-depleted stem cell transplant. CDR3 DNA: TGTGCCAGCAGCTTGGAGTCCCGGAGGGAGGCTGGTGGCTACACCTTC. It specifies CASSLESRREAGGYTF.